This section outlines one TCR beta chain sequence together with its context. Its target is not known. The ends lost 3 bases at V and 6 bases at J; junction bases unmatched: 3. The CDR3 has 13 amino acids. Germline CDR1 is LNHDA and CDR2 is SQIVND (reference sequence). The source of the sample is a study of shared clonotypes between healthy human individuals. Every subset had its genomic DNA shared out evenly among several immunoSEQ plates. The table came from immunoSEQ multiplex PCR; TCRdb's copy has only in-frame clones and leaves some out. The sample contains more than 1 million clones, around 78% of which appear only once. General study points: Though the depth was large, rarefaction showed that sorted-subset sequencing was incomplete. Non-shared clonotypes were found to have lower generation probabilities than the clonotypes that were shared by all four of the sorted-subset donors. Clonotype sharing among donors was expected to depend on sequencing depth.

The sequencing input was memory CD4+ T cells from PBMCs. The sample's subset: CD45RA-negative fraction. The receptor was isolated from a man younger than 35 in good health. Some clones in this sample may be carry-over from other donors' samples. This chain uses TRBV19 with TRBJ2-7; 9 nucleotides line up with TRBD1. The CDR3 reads CASSMTDRGEQYF. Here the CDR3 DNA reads TGTGCCAGTAGTATGACGGACAGGGGCGAGCAGTACTTC.